Ten or more counts support the clone carrying this TCR beta chain. The antigen remains unidentified. These data originate in a study of cytotoxic CD8 clonotypes in ibrutinib-treated CLL. Whole-study context: Response samples were taken after a median about 12 months of treatment, range 6 to 36.

Study conclusions and caveats: Clonality went higher at ibrutinib response and then dropped back toward baseline at progression. Pretreatment clonality was elevated relative to age-matched healthy donors and paralleled circulating CD8+ T-cell counts.

V was cut by 5 bases and J by 5 bases, with 11 bases left in between. In germline, CDR1 is SGHRS, CDR2 YFSETQ. The CDR3 has 12 amino acids. Libraries were prepared by immunoSEQ multiplex PCR; TCRdb keeps only in-frame clonotypes and omits some of them. The sample consists of around 150,000 clones, over 75% of them appearing once. Roughly 2.2 micrograms of genomic DNA (from cryopreserved PBMCs) were used for TCR beta libraries. This specimen was PBMCs, taken after 36 months of ibrutinib treatment. V usage is TRBV5-1 and J usage is TRBJ2-7; a weak D match, TRBD1 (6 bases). This receptor was obtained from a human donor with chronic lymphocytic leukemia. CDR3 bases: TGCGCCAGCAGTCAGGGGTTGGACGAGCAGTACTTC. This gives the protein CASSQGLDEQYF.